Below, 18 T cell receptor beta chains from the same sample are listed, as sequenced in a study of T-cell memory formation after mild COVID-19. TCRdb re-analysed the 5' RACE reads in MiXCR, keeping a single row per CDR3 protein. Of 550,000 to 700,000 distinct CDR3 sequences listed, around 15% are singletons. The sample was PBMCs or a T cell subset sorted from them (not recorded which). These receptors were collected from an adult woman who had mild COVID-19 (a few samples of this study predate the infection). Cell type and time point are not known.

The CDR3 protein is CASSQHPRGLGNQPQHF. The DNA for the CDR3 is TGCGCCAGCAGCCAACACCCCAGGGGGCTGGGCAATCAGCCCCAGCATTTT. The chain combines TRBV4-1 with TRBJ1-5, with TRBD1 matching 8 bases. Germline lookup yields CDR1 MGHRA and CDR2 YSYEKL. The CDR3 loop spans 17 amino acids. Unmatched junction bases numbered 8, after V lost 2 bases and J lost 2 bases.

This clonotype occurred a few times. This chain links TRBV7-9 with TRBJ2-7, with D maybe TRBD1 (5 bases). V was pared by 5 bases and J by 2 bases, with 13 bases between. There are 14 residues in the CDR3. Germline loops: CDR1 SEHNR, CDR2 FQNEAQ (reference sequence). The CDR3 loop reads CASSQIDSAYEQYF. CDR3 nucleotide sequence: TGTGCCAGCAGCCAAATAGACAGTGCCTACGAGCAGTACTTC.

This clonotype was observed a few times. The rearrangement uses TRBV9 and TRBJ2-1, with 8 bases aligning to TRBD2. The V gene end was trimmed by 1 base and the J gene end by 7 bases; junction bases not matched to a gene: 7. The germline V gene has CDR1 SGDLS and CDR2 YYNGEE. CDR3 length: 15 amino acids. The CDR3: CASSVSGRGANEQFF. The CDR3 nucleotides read TGTGCCAGCAGCGTAAGCGGGAGAGGTGCGAATGAGCAGTTCTTC.

In nucleotides, the CDR3 is TGCGCCAGCAGCCAAATTGGCGTTGAGACCCAGTACTTC. Amino acids: CASSQIGVETQYF. The chain uses TRBV4-1 and TRBJ2-5, with D uncertain. The CDR3 consists of 13 residues. Germline loops: CDR1 MGHRA, CDR2 YSYEKL. V lost 2 bases and J 5 bases, leaving 9 bases between the germline ends.

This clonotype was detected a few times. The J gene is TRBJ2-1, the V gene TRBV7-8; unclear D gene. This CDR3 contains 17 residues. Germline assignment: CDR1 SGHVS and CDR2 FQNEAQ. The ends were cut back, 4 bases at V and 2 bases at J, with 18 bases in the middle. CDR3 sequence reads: CASSSPGGRSTYNEQFF. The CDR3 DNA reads TGTGCCAGCAGCTCACCGGGCGGCCGATCGACCTACAATGAGCAGTTCTTC. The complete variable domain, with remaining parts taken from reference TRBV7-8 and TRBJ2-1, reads GAGVSQSPRYKVAKRGQDVALRCDPISGHVSLFWYQQALGQGPEFLTYFQNEAQLDKSGLPSDRFFAERPEGSVSTLKIQRTQQEDSAVYLCASSSPGGRSTYNEQFFGPGTRLTVL.

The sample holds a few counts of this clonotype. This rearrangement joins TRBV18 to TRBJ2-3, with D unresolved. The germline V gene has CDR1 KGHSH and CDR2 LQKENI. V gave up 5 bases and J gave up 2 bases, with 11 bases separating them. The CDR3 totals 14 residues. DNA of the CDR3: TGTGCCAGCTCAGACCCTGGCACCACAGATACGCAGTATTTT. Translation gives CASSDPGTTDTQYF.

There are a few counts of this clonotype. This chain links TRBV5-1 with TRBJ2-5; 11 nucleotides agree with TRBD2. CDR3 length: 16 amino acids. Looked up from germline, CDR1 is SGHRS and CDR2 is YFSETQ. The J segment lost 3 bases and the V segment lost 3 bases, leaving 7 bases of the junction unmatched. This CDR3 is CASSSGLAAAKETQYF. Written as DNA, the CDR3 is TGCGCCAGCAGCTCGGGACTAGCGGCGGCTAAAGAGACCCAGTACTTC.

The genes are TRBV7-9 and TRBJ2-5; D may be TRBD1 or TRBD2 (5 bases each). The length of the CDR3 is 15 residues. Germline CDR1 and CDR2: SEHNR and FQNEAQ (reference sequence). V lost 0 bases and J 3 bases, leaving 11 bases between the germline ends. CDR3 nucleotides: TGTGCCAGCAGCTTAGCTCCTGGGGGAGAAGAGACCCAGTACTTC. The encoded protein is CASSLAPGGEETQYF. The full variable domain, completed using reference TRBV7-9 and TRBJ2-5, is DTGVSQNPRHKITKRGQNVTFRCDPISEHNRLYWYRQTLGQGPEFLTYFQNEAQLEKSRLLSDRFSAERPKGSFSTLEIQRTEQGDSAMYLCASSLAPGGEETQYFGPGTRLLVL.

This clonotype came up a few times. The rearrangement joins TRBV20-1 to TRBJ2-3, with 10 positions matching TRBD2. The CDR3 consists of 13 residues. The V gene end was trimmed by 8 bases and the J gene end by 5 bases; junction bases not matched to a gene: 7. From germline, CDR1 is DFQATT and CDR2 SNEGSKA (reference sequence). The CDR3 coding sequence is TGCAGTTCGGAGCGGGAGGGCCAAGATACGCAGTATTTT. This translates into CSSEREGQDTQYF.

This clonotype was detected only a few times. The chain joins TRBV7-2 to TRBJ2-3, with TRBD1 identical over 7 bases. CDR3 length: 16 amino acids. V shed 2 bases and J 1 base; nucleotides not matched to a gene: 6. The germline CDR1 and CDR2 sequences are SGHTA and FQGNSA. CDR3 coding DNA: TGTGCCAGCAGCTTATCAAGGGGGCGGGGCACAGATACGCAGTATTTT. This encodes CASSLSRGRGTDTQYF. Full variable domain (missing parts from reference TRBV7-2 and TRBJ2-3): GAGVSQSPSNKVTEKGKDVELRCDPISGHTALYWYRQSLGQGLEFLIYFQGNSAPDKSGLPSDRFSAERTGGSVSTLTIQRTQQEDSAVYLCASSLSRGRGTDTQYFGPGTRLTVL.

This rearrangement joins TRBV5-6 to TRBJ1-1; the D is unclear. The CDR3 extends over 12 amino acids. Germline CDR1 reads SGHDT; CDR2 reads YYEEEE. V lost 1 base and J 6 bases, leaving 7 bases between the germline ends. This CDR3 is CASSLRGPEAFF. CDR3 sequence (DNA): TGTGCCAGCAGCTTGAGAGGCCCTGAAGCTTTCTTT.

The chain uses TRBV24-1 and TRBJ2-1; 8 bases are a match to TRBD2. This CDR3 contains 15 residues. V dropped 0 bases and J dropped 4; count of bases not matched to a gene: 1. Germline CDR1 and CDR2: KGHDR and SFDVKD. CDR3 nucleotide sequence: TGTGCCACCAGTGATTTGGCGGGAGGTTACAATGAGCAGTTCTTC. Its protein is CATSDLAGGYNEQFF.

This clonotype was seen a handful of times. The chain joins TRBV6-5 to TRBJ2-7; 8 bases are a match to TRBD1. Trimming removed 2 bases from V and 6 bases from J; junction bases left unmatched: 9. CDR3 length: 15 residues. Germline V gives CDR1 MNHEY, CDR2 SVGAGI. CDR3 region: CASSYPPGQGTEQYF. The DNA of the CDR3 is TGTGCCAGCAGTTACCCCCCTGGACAGGGAACCGAGCAGTACTTC.

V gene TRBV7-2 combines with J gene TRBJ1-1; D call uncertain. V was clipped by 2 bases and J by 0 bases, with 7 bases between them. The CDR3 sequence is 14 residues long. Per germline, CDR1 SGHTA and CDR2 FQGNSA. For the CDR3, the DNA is TGTGCCAGCAGCTTAACAGAGATGAACACTGAAGCTTTCTTT. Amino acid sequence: CASSLTEMNTEAFF.

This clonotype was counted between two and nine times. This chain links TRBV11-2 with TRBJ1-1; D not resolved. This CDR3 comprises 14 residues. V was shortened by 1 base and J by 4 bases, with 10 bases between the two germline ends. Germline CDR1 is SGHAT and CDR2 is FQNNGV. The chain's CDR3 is CASSLGSWGTEAFF. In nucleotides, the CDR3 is TGTGCCAGCAGCTTAGGTTCCTGGGGCACTGAAGCTTTCTTT.

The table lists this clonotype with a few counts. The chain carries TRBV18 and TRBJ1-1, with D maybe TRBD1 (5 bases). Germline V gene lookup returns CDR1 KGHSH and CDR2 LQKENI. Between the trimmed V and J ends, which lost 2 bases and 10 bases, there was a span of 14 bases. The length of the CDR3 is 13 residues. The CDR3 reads CASSPSAGFTAFF. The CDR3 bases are TGTGCCAGCTCACCATCCGCAGGGTTTACAGCTTTCTTT.

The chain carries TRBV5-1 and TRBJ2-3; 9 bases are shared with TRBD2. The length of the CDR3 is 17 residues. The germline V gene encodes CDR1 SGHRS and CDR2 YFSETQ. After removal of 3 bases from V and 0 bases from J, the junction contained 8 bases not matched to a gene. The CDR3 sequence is CASSSGLAPSSTDTQYF. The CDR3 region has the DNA TGCGCCAGCAGCTCGGGACTAGCTCCATCTAGCACAGATACGCAGTATTTT. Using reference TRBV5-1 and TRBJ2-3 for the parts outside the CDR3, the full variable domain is KAGVTQTPRYLIKTRGQQVTLSCSPISGHRSVSWYQQTPGQGLQFLFEYFSETQRNKGNFPGRFSGRQFSNSRSEMNVSTLELGDSALYLCASSSGLAPSSTDTQYFGPGTRLTVL.

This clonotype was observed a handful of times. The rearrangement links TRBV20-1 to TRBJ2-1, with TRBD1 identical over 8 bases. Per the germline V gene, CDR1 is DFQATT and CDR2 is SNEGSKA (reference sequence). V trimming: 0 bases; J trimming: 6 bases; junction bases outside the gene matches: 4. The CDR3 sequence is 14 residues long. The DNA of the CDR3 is TGCAGTGCTAGAGATTACAGGGGGGCCAATGAGCAGTTCTTC. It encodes CSARDYRGANEQFF.